The 30 T cell receptor beta chains presented below share a single source sample, sequenced in a study of T cells after yellow fever vaccination. TCRdb fed the 5' RACE reads into MiXCR, producing one record per CDR3 protein. The sample consists of 340,000 or so distinct CDR3 sequences, under 15% of them appearing once. The sequencing here drew on CD4+ T cells sorted from PBMCs, taken 15 days after the yellow fever booster vaccination. The receptor source for this set is a man aged 18-30 years who received the YFV17D yellow fever vaccine.

The J gene is TRBJ1-2, the V gene TRBV20-1; D remains ambiguous. The germline CDR1 and CDR2 sequences are DFQATT and SNEGSKA (reference sequence). The CDR3 consists of 13 residues. V lost 6 bases and J 1 base, leaving 12 bases between the germline ends. In DNA form, the CDR3 reads TGCAGTGCCCGCCTTGGGTTTAACTATGGCTACACCTTC. This gives the protein CSARLGFNYGYTF.

This rearrangement joins TRBV5-1 to TRBJ2-1; 13 nucleotides match TRBD2. CDR1 is SGHRS, CDR2 YFSETQ, per germline. The CDR3 has 16 residues. The V segment lost 7 bases and the J segment 3 bases; nucleotides outside the gene matches: 7. The CDR3 bases are TGCGCCAGCCGCGGACTAGCGGGGGCTTACTACAATGAGCAGTTCTTC. It encodes CASRGLAGAYYNEQFF.

This clonotype was seen a few times. The chain joins TRBV6-6 to TRBJ1-4, with unresolved D. V shed 4 bases and J shed 7 bases, with 13 bases lying between them. Germline CDR1 is MNHNY and CDR2 is SVGAGI (reference sequence). The CDR3 is 14 residues long. The CDR3 coding sequence is TGTGCCAGCAGTTCACCCAGTTCTAGTGAAAAACTGTTTTTT. This gives the protein CASSSPSSSEKLFF.

J is TRBJ2-5 and V is TRBV19; possible D gene TRBD2, 5 bases. The CDR3 has 16 amino acids. V was clipped by 0 bases and J by 0 bases, with 11 bases between them. Germline assignment: CDR1 LNHDA and CDR2 SQIVND (reference sequence). The CDR3 sequence is CASSIDSTGNQETQYF. DNA for the CDR3: TGTGCCAGTAGTATAGATTCTACCGGGAACCAAGAGACCCAGTACTTC.

This clonotype has more than one count but fewer than ten. The chain is built from TRBV3-1 and TRBJ2-3; D may be TRBD2 (5 bases). The V end lost 1 base, the J end lost 5 bases, and 10 bases lay between the germline ends. Germline CDR1 and CDR2: LGHDT and YNNKEL (reference sequence). The CDR3 has 14 residues. The CDR3 sequence: CASSQVGGGDTQYF. CDR3 DNA sequence: TGTGCCAGCAGCCAAGTTGGCGGAGGAGATACGCAGTATTTT.

The gene calls are TRBV6-5 and TRBJ2-7, with a weak D call TRBD1 (5 bases). This CDR3 has 14 residues. CDR1 is MNHEY, CDR2 SVGAGI, per germline. Trimming removed 4 bases at V and 4 bases at J, with 14 bases between. The CDR3 coding sequence is TGTGCCAGCAGTTTAGACTCTGGGGCTTACGAGCAGTACTTC. It translates to CASSLDSGAYEQYF.

This clonotype was seen more than once but under ten times. CDR3 region: CASMGWGTVHEQYV. CDR3 coding DNA: TGTGCCAGCATGGGATGGGGGACAGTCCACGAGCAGTACGTC. The chain carries TRBV6-1 and TRBJ2-7; 7 bases agree with TRBD1. Germline V gene data show CDR1 as MNHNS and CDR2 as SASEGT. V lost 7 bases, J lost 5 bases, and 11 bases stayed unmatched. This CDR3 has 14 amino acids.

V and J are TRBV12-3 or TRBV12-4 and TRBJ1-1; D call uncertain. This CDR3 contains 13 residues. V was pared by 4 bases and J by 5 bases, with 11 bases between. CDR3 bases: TGTGCCAGCAGTTCATCATATGGGACTGAAGCTTTCTTT. Encoded protein: CASSSSYGTEAFF.

This clonotype was counted a few times. This rearrangement joins TRBV18 to TRBJ2-5, with D tentatively TRBD1 (6 bases). V was pared by 3 bases and J by 1 base, with 12 bases between. The CDR3 totals 15 residues. Germline CDR1 is KGHSH and CDR2 is LQKENI. For the CDR3, the DNA is TGTGCCAGCTCACCCAGAGACAGGACCCAAGAGACCCAGTACTTC. As protein: CASSPRDRTQETQYF. Drawing the rest from reference TRBV18 and TRBJ2-5, the complete variable domain is NAGVMQNPRHLVRRRGQEARLRCSPMKGHSHVYWYRQLPEEGLKFMVYLQKENIIDESGMPKERFSAEFPKEGPSILRIQQVVRGDSAAYFCASSPRDRTQETQYFGPGTRLLVL.

This clonotype occurred a few times. The chain couples TRBV20-1 to TRBJ1-5, with unresolved D. This CDR3 has 14 residues. Germline loops: CDR1 DFQATT, CDR2 SNEGSKA (reference sequence). V was trimmed by 2 bases and J by 1 base, leaving 9 bases between them. CDR3 nucleotide sequence: TGCAGTGCTAGACCGCCCATGAGCAATCAGCCCCAGCATTTT. This sequence encodes CSARPPMSNQPQHF.

The chain links TRBV9 to TRBJ1-5, with a possible D match to TRBD1 (5 bases). Between the trimmed V and J ends, which lost 2 bases and 3 bases, there was a span of 12 bases. Germline V lookup: CDR1 SGDLS, CDR2 YYNGEE. This CDR3 is 15 amino acids long. In DNA, the CDR3 is TGTGCCAGCAGCGTCTCAGGGAGCGCCAATCAGCCCCAGCATTTT. Protein: CASSVSGSANQPQHF.

V usage is TRBV24-1 and J usage is TRBJ1-2; 8 bases line up with TRBD1. This CDR3 is 14 amino acids long. Germline loops: CDR1 KGHDR, CDR2 SFDVKD. The V and J ends lost 4 bases and 6 bases, in that order; junction bases with no gene match: 6. The CDR3 nucleotides read TGTGCCACCAGTGAGGCGACAGGGGTGCATGGCTACACCTTC. Translation: CATSEATGVHGYTF.

This clonotype has more than one count but fewer than ten. The chain carries TRBV11-3 and TRBJ1-1; possibly TRBD1 for D (5 bases). CDR1 is SGHNT and CDR2 is YENEEA in the germline V gene. V was pared by 4 bases and J by 5 bases, with 23 bases between. The CDR3 consists of 17 residues. The CDR3: CASSWNTGTAQNTEAFF. The CDR3 DNA reads TGTGCCAGCAGCTGGAACACCGGGACTGCCCAAAATACTGAAGCTTTCTTT.

The CDR3 sequence is CSASGSQVGNQPQHF. The CDR3 region has the DNA TGCAGTGCTAGTGGTTCTCAGGTGGGCAATCAGCCCCAGCATTTT. J is TRBJ1-5 and V is TRBV20-1; D remains ambiguous. The germline V gene has CDR1 DFQATT and CDR2 SNEGSKA (reference sequence). This CDR3 region has 15 residues. Deletions cut 3 bases from V and 2 bases from J, with 14 bases between.

In its sample, this clonotype was seen a few times. This chain uses TRBV6-5 with TRBJ1-4, with D perhaps TRBD1 (5 bases). The V end lost 0 bases, the J end lost 5 bases, and 13 bases lay between the germline ends. The CDR3 consists of 16 residues. CDR1 is MNHEY, CDR2 SVGAGI, per germline. The CDR3 here is CASSYSSRGLNEKLFF. CDR3 bases: TGTGCCAGCAGTTACTCATCGAGGGGTCTCAATGAAAAACTGTTTTTT.

This clonotype was seen ten or more times. The chain is built from TRBV28 and TRBJ2-7; D perhaps matches TRBD2 (5 bases). Germline CDR1 MDHEN, CDR2 SYDVKM. The CDR3 spans 17 residues. The V end lost 6 bases, the J end lost 4 bases, and 25 bases lay between the germline ends. The CDR3 sequence is CASRAPPTGLMRYEQYV. As DNA, the CDR3 is TGTGCCAGCAGAGCCCCCCCAACGGGGTTAATGAGGTACGAGCAGTACGTC.

A few counts support this clonotype. The rearrangement links TRBV2 to TRBJ1-6, with no clear D. CDR3 length: 17 amino acids. V lost 0 bases to trimming and J lost 7 bases, with 16 bases between them. CDR1 and CDR2 (germline): SNHLY, FYNNEI. CDR3 sequence: CASSEAPRSGRNSPLHF. CDR3 bases: TGTGCCAGCAGTGAAGCTCCTCGGAGCGGACGAAATTCACCCCTCCACTTT.

CDR3 nucleotides: TGTGCCAGCAGGCGGGGAGGCAATGAGCAGTACTTC. Residues: CASRRGGNEQYF. The chain has TRBV3-1 and TRBJ2-7, with a possible D match to TRBD2 (6 bases). V gave up 6 bases and J gave up 7 bases, with 13 bases separating them. This CDR3 spans 12 amino acids. Per the germline V gene, CDR1 is LGHDT and CDR2 is YNNKEL (reference sequence).

The genes are TRBV6-5 and TRBJ2-3; 8 bases line up with TRBD2. This CDR3 is built from 15 residues. V lost 6 bases and J lost 0; bases outside the gene matches: 5. Germline loops: CDR1 MNHEY, CDR2 SVGAGI. The CDR3 reads CASRNLAGSTDTQYF. The CDR3 DNA reads as TGTGCCAGCAGGAATCTAGCGGGTAGCACAGATACGCAGTATTTT.

This chain's CDR3 is CASSVEGSAYNEQFF. CDR3 in DNA: TGTGCCAGCAGCGTAGAGGGGTCCGCCTACAATGAGCAGTTCTTC. This chain joins TRBV9 and TRBJ2-1, with D possibly TRBD1 on 5 matching bases. The CDR3 is made up of 15 amino acids. V lost 0 bases to trimming and J lost 2 bases, with 9 bases between them. In germline, CDR1 is SGDLS, CDR2 YYNGEE.

This clonotype was seen a few times. J is TRBJ2-1 and V is TRBV15; 8 bases are a match to TRBD2. V gave up 1 base and J gave up 5 bases; unmatched junction bases: 7. The germline gives CDR1 LNHNV, CDR2 YYDKDF (reference sequence). This CDR3 has 16 residues. The CDR3 DNA is TGTGCCACCAGCAGAGTTCGGGGGGGACCCAACAATGAGCAGTTCTTC. Translating gives CATSRVRGGPNNEQFF.

This clonotype occurred a few times. The rearrangement links TRBV12-3 or TRBV12-4 to TRBJ1-2, with 10 bases identical to TRBD1. The V gene end was trimmed by 10 bases and the J gene end by 4 bases; junction bases not matched to a gene: 15. The CDR3 has 16 residues. In nucleotides, the CDR3 is TGTGCCATCTTCCGGGACAGGGGAATACCACGCTATGGCTACACCTTC. It specifies CAIFRDRGIPRYGYTF.

In this sample, this clonotype turned up many times. The rearrangement links TRBV12-3 or TRBV12-4 to TRBJ1-5; unclear D gene. The CDR3 spans 15 residues. Trimming left V 6 bases short and J 2 bases short, with 14 bases between. Here the CDR3 reads CASSPREGRNQPQHF. CDR3 DNA: TGTGCCAGCAGCCCCCGGGAGGGCCGCAATCAGCCCCAGCATTTT.

The chain links TRBV4-3 to TRBJ2-3; 7 nucleotides agree with TRBD2. The junction had 8 bases not matched to a gene; V was cut back by 0 bases and J by 8 bases. This CDR3 is built from 15 residues. Germline V gives CDR1 LGHNA, CDR2 YSLEER. CDR3 in amino acids: CASSQDFSGSSTQYF. DNA of the CDR3: TGCGCCAGCAGCCAAGACTTTAGCGGGTCGAGTACGCAGTATTTT.

This sequence joins TRBV15 and TRBJ1-1; D might be TRBD1 (5 bases). V lost 3 bases to trimming and J lost 7 bases, with 9 bases between them. Germline V lookup: CDR1 LNHNV, CDR2 YYDKDF (reference sequence). The CDR3 has 12 residues. CDR3 loop: CATSSRDGEAFF. In nucleotides, the CDR3 is TGTGCCACCAGCAGCCGGGACGGTGAAGCTTTCTTT.

This clonotype was detected only a few times. This chain links TRBV20-1 with TRBJ1-5, with D unclear. Deletions cut 0 bases from V and 4 bases from J, with 7 bases between. Germline CDR1 and CDR2: DFQATT and SNEGSKA (reference sequence). The CDR3 has 13 residues. The CDR3 sequence: CSARDQWNQPQHF. CDR3 in DNA: TGCAGTGCTAGAGATCAGTGGAATCAGCCCCAGCATTTT.

The rearrangement links TRBV12-3 or TRBV12-4 to TRBJ1-1; D is unclear. The CDR3 length is 14 residues. V was cut by 8 bases and J by 5 bases, with 18 bases left in between. This CDR3 is CASVTYEGRTEAFF. CDR3 DNA: TGTGCCAGCGTTACCTACGAAGGAAGGACTGAAGCTTTCTTT.

In this sample, this clonotype turned up many times. The CDR3 sequence is CASSREGTGTDTQYF. The CDR3, as DNA: TGCGCCAGCAGCCGGGAGGGGACAGGGACAGATACGCAGTATTTT. The V gene is TRBV4-3, the J gene TRBJ2-3; 9 bases fit TRBD1. Germline CDR1 LGHNA, CDR2 YSLEER. This CDR3 has 15 amino acids. V was pared by 4 bases and J by 3 bases, with 5 bases of the junction left unmatched.

This clonotype was observed a handful of times. The rearrangement links TRBV27 to TRBJ2-3; D is ambiguous. This CDR3 contains 14 residues. The germline CDR1 and CDR2 sequences are MNHEY and SMNVEV (reference sequence). Trimming cost V 6 bases and J 2 bases, with 12 bases left between them. The CDR3 region is CASSVPPNTDTQYF. CDR3 nucleotides: TGTGCCAGCAGCGTTCCTCCCAACACAGATACGCAGTATTTT.

This clonotype was observed a few times. This chain joins TRBV28 and TRBJ2-4, with D uncertain. V was shortened by 2 bases and J by 0 bases, with 11 bases between the two germline ends. Germline lookup yields CDR1 MDHEN and CDR2 SYDVKM. This CDR3 has 16 residues. CDR3 nucleotides: TGTGCCAGCAGTTTAGGGTCAGGCCTAGCCAAAAACATTCAGTACTTC. Protein product: CASSLGSGLAKNIQYF.